The following is a T cell receptor (beta chain) sequence with its context. In germline, CDR1 is MNHEY, CDR2 SMNVEV (reference sequence). The CDR3 extends over 14 amino acids. J gave up 6 bases and V 5 bases, and 4 bases lay outside the gene matches. The data originate from a study of blood T cell repertoires in COVID-19. Background on the study: The United States, Italy and Spain were the sources of the acute and convalescent COVID-19 samples. The analysed material was cDNA or gDNA that came from T cells, B-cell-depleted T cells, or PBMCs.

Study processing details: Scientists estimated how many nucleated cells there were by amplifying reference gene primers. Some clones are missing from TCRdb's copy, which holds only in-frame ones; the method was immunoSEQ multiplex PCR. For V, J and clone size, that table is used; D and trimming come from the DNA. Among 85,000 to 95,000 clones, roughly 87% were seen once, and the ten largest hold 4.5% to 5.5%. The source is an elderly woman with acute or convalescent COVID-19. The chain recombines TRBV27 with TRBJ1-5, with 10 positions matching TRBD1. Material: peripheral blood. For the CDR3, the DNA is TGTGCCAGCAGTCCGGGACAGGGGAGTCAGCCCCAGCATTTT. Its translation: CASSPGQGSQPQHF.